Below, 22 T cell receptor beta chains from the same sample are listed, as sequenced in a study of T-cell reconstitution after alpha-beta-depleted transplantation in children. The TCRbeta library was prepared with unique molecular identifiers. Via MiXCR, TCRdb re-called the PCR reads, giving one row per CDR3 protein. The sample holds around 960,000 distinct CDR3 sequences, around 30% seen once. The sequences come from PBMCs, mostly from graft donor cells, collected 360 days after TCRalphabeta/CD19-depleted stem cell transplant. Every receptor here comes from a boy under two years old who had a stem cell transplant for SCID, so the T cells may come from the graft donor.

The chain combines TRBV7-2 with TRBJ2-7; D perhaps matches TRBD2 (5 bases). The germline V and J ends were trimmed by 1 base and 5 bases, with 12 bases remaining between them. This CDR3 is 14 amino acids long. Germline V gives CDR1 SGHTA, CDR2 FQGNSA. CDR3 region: CASSLGRLSHEQYF. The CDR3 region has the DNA TGTGCCAGCAGCTTAGGGAGGTTGAGCCACGAGCAGTACTTC.

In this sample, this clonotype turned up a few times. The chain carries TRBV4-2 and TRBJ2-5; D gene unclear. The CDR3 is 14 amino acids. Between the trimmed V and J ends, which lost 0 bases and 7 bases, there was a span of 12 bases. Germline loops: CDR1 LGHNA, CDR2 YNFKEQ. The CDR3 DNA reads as TGTGCCAGCAGCCAAGAAAAAGCGTCGGGGACCCAGTACTTC. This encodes CASSQEKASGTQYF.

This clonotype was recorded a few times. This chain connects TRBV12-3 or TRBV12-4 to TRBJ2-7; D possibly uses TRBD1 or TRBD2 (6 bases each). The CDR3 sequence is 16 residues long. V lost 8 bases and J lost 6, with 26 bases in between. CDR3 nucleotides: TGTGCCAGCTGCTCCTCTCGAACAGGGAGGTTCAGCGAGCAGTACTTC. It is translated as CASCSSRTGRFSEQYF.

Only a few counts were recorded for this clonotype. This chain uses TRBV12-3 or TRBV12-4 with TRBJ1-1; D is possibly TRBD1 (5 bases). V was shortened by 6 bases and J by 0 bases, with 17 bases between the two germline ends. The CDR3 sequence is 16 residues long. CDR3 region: CASRPPGRNLNTEAFF. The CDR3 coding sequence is TGTGCCAGCAGGCCACCGGGACGCAATTTGAACACTGAAGCTTTCTTT.

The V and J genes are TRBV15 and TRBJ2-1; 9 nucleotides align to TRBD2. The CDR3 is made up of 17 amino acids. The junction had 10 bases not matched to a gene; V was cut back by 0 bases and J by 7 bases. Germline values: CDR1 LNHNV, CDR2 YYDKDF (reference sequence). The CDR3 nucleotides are TGTGCCACCAGCAGAGATGGGGGCCTAGCGGGGCCGAATGAGCAGTTCTTC. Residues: CATSRDGGLAGPNEQFF.

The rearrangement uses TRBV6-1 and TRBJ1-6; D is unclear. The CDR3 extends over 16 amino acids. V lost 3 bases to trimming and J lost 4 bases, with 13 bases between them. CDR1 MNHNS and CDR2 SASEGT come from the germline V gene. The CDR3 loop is CASSEPPGFYNSPLHF. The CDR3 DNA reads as TGTGCCAGCAGTGAGCCCCCGGGATTTTATAATTCACCCCTCCACTTT.

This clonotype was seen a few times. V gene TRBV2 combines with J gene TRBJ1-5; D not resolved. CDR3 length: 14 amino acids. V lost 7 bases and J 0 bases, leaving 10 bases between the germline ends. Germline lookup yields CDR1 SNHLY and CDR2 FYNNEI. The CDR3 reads CASTEVNSNQPQHF. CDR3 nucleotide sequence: TGTGCCAGCACCGAAGTCAATAGCAATCAGCCCCAGCATTTT.

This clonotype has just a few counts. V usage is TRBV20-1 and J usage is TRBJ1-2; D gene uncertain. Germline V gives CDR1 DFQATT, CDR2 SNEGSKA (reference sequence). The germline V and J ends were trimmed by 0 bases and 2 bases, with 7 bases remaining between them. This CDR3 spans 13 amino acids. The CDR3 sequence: CSAREPGNYGYTF. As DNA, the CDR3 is TGCAGTGCTAGAGAACCAGGAAACTATGGCTACACCTTC.

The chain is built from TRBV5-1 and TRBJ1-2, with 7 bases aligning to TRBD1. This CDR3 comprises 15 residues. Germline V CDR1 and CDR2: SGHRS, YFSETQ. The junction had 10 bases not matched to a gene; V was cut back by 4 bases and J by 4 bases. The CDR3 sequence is CASSMGQLHSYGYTF. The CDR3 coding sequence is TGCGCCAGCAGCATGGGACAGCTCCATTCCTATGGCTACACCTTC.

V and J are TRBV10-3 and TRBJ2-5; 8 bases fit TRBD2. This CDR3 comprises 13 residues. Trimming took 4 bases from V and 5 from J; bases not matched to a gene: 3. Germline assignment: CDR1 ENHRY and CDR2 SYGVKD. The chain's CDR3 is CAISGGGMETQYF. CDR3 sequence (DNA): TGTGCCATCAGTGGCGGGGGGATGGAGACCCAGTACTTC.

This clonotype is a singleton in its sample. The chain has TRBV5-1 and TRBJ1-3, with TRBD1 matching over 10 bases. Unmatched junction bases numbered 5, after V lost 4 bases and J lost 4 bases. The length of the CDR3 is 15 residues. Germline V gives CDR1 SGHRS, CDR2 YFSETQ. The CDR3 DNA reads TGCGCCAGCAGCCCCGGACAGGGGGGAGGAAACACCATATATTTT. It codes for CASSPGQGGGNTIYF.

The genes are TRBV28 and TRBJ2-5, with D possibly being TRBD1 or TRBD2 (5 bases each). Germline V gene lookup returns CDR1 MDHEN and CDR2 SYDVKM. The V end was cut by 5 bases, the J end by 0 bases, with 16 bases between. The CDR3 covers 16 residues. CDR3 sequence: CASSPTAGTYQETQYF. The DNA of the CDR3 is TGTGCCAGCAGTCCTACGGCCGGGACCTACCAAGAGACCCAGTACTTC.

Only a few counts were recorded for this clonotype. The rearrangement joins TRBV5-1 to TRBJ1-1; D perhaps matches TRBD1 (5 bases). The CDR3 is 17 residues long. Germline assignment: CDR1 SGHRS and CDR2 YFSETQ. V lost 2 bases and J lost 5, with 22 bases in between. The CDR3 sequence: CASSFGLSGAKGTEAFF. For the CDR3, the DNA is TGCGCCAGCAGCTTTGGCCTAAGTGGGGCGAAGGGAACTGAAGCTTTCTTT.

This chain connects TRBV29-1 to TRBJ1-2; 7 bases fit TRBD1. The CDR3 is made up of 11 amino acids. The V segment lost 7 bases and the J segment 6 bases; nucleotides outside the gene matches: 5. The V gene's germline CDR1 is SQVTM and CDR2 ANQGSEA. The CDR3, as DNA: TGCAGCGACCGACAGGGTGATGGCTACACCTTC. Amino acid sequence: CSDRQGDGYTF. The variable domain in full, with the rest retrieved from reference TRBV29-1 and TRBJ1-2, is SAVISQKPSRDICQRGTSLTIQCQVDSQVTMMFWYRQQPGQSLTLIATANQGSEATYESGFVIDKFPISRPNLTFSTLTVSNMSPEDSSIYLCSDRQGDGYTFGSGTRLTVV.

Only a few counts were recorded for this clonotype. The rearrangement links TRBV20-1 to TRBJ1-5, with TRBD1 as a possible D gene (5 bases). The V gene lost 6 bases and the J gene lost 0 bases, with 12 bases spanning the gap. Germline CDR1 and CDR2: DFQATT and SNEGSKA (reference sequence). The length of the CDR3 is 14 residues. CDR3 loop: CSARRDLSNQPQHF. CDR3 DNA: TGCAGTGCCAGAAGGGACCTTAGCAATCAGCCCCAGCATTTT.

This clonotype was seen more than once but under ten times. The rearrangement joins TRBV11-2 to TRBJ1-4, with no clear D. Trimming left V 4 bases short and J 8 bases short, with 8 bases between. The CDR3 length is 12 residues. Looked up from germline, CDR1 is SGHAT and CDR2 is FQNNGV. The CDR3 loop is CASSYSYEKLFF. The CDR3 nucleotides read TGTGCCAGCAGCTACAGCTACGAAAAACTGTTTTTT.

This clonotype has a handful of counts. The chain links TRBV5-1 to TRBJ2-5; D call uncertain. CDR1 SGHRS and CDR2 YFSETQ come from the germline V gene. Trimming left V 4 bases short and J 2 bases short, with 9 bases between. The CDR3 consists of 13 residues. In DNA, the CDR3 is TGCGCCAGCAGCCCGAACCTTCAAGAGACCCAGTACTTC. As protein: CASSPNLQETQYF.

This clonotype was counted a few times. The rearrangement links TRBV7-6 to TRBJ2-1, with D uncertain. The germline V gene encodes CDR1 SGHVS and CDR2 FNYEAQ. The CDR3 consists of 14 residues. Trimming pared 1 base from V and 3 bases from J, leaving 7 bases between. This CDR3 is CASSLDPNYNEQFF. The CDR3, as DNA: TGTGCCAGCAGCTTAGATCCTAACTACAATGAGCAGTTCTTC.

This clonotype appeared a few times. The CDR3 region has the DNA TGTGCCAGCAGCTTAAGTAGGGGGAACTATGGCTACACCTTC. Its protein is CASSLSRGNYGYTF. The genes are TRBV11-2 and TRBJ1-2, with D perhaps matching TRBD1 (6 bases). V lost 2 bases and J lost 2, with 9 bases in between. Germline lookup yields CDR1 SGHAT and CDR2 FQNNGV. There are 14 residues in the CDR3.

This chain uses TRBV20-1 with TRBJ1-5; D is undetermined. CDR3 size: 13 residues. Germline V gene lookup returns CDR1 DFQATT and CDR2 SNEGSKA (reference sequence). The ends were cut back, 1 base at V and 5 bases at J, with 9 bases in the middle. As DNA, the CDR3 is TGCAGTGCTAGAGTCTTCACCGATCAGCCCCAGCATTTT. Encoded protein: CSARVFTDQPQHF.

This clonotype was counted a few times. This chain's CDR3 is CASSFQGPAEQYF. In DNA, the CDR3 is TGTGCCAGCAGTTTCCAGGGCCCCGCCGAGCAGTACTTC. The chain recombines TRBV28 with TRBJ2-7, with TRBD1 as a possible D gene (5 bases). V gave up 3 bases and J gave up 6 bases, with 12 bases separating them. CDR1 and CDR2 (germline): MDHEN, SYDVKM. The CDR3 has 13 residues.

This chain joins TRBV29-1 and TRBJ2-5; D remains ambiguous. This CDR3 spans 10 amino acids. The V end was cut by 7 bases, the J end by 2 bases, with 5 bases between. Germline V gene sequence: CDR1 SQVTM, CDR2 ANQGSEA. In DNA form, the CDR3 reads TGCAGCGGCAAACAAGAGACCCAGTACTTC. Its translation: CSGKQETQYF.